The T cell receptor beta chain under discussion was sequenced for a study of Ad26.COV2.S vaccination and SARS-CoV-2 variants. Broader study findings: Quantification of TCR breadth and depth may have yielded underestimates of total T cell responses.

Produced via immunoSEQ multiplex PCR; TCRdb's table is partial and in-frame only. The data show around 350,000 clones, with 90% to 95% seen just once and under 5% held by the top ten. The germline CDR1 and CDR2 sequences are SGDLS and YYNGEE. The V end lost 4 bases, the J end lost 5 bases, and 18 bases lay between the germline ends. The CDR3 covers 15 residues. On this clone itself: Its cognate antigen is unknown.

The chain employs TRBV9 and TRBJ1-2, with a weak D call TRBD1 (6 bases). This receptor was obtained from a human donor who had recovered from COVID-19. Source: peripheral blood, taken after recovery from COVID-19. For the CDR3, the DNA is TGTGCCAGCAGCACGCCGGCAGAGAGGGGGTATGGCTACACCTTC. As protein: CASSTPAERGYGYTF.